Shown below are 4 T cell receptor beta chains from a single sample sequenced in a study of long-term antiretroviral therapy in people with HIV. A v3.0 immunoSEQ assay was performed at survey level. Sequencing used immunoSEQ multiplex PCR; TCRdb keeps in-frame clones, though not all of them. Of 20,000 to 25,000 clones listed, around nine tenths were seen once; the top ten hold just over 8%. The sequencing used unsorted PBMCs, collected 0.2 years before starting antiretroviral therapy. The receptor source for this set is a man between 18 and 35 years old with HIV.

The CDR3 coding sequence is TGTGCCAGCCAGCTAGCAAATGAGCAGTTCTTC. This translates into CASQLANEQFF. The chain joins TRBV7-2 to TRBJ2-1, with D maybe TRBD2 (5 bases). Per germline, CDR1 SGHTA and CDR2 FQGNSA. V lost 8 bases to trimming and J lost 7 bases, with 9 bases between them. The CDR3 sequence is 11 residues long.

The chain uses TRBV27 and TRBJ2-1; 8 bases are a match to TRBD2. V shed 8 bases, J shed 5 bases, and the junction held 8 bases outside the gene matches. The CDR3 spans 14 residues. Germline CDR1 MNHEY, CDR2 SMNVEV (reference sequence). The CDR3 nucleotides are TGTGCCAGCCGGGGTAATAGCGGGAACAATGAGCAGTTCTTC. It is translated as CASRGNSGNNEQFF.

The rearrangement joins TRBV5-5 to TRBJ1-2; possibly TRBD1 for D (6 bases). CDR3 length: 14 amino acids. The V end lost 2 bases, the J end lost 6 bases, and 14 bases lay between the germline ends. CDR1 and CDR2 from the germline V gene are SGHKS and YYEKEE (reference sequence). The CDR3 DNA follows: TGTGCCAGCAGCTTCGTAACAGGGAATGATGGCTACACCTTC. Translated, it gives CASSFVTGNDGYTF.

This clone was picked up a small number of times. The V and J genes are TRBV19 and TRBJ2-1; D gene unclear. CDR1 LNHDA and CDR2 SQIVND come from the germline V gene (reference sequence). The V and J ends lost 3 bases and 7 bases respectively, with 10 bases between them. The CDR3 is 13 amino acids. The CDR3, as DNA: TGTGCCAGTAGTATTGGTCAGGCGAATGAGCAGTTCTTC. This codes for CASSIGQANEQFF.